The 4 T cell receptor beta chains below all came from one sample that was sequenced in a study of blood T cells in healthy people across ages (dated by TCRdb to the mid-2010s). Library prep was done by 5' RACE. TCRdb records Illumina HiSeq 2500 as the sequencer. A second roughly 7 to 12 cycle PCR used a sample-barcoded 5' primer and a J-beta primer mix. The public reads were quality trimmed at Q25 with fastp and then assembled into clones with MiXCR by TCRdb, keeping productive beta chains. Each entry is one CDR3 protein sequence, shown with its most common DNA and genes. The sample data list about 1.6 million distinct CDR3 sequences, and 34% of these were observed just once. Jointly, the top ten make up roughly 10% of the sample. Sequencing used blood. The receptor set was obtained from a young woman in good health.

V gene TRBV6-1 combines with J gene TRBJ2-7; no definite D call. Trimming shortened V by 3 bases and J by 4 bases, and 16 bases separated the two germline ends. The CDR3 is made up of 15 amino acids. Germline CDR1 is MNHNS and CDR2 is SASEGT. The CDR3 sequence is CASSDLEYPVYEQYF. Here the CDR3 DNA reads TGTGCCAGCAGTGATTTAGAGTACCCAGTATACGAGCAGTACTTC.

The V and J genes are TRBV11-1 and TRBJ2-4; D is perhaps TRBD2 (5 bases). The germline V gene encodes CDR1 SGHAT and CDR2 FQDESV (reference sequence). V gave up 5 bases and J gave up 0 bases, with 14 bases separating them. The CDR3 extends over 16 amino acids. The CDR3 loop is CASSPGFSTAKNIQYF. DNA of the CDR3: TGTGCCAGCAGCCCGGGGTTTAGCACAGCCAAAAACATTCAGTACTTC.

This clonotype has a count of ten or more. This chain connects TRBV30 to TRBJ1-2; tentatively, D is TRBD1 (6 bases). This CDR3 comprises 13 residues. V dropped 3 bases and J dropped 1 base, with 9 bases sitting between them. CDR1 is GTSNPN and CDR2 is SVGIG in the germline V gene (reference sequence). CDR3 in DNA: TGTGCCTGGAGGTCACAGGGTAACTATGGCTACACCTTC. This gives the protein CAWRSQGNYGYTF. Filled out from reference TRBV30 and TRBJ1-2, the complete variable domain reads SQTIHQWPATLVQPVGSPLSLECTVEGTSNPNLYWYRQAAGRGLQLLFYSVGIGQISSEVPQNLSASRPQDRQFILSSKKLLLSDSGFYLCAWRSQGNYGYTFGSGTRLTVV.

The gene calls are TRBV4-1 and TRBJ2-3, with D possibly matching TRBD2 (6 bases). Looked up from germline, CDR1 is MGHRA and CDR2 is YSYEKL. CDR3 length: 17 amino acids. The V end was cut by 3 bases, the J end by 4 bases, with 20 bases between. CDR3 in DNA: TGCGCCAGCAGCCATGCCGGACTAAAGGATGGGGCAGATACGCAGTATTTT. Translated, it gives CASSHAGLKDGADTQYF.